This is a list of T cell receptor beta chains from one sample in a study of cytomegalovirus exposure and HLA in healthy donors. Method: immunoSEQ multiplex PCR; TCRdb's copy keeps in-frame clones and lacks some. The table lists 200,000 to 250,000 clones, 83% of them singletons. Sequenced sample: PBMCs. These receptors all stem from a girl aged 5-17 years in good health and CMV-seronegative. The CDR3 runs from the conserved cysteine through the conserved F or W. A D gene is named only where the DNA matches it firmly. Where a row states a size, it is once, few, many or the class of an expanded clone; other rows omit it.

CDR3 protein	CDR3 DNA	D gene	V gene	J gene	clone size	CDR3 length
CASRIRVHTGELFF	TGTGCCAGCAGAATCAGGGTCCACACCGGGGAGCTGTTTTTT	NA	TRBV27	TRBJ2-2	NA	14
CASSLVVSTNSPLHF	TGTGCCAGCAGCTTAGTGGTCAGTACGAATTCACCCCTCCACTTT	NA	TRBV7-2	TRBJ1-6	NA	15
CASSLTRPEVNYGYTF	TGTGCCAGCAGCCTCACTCGTCCCGAGGTGAACTATGGCTACACCTTC	NA	TRBV7-2	TRBJ1-2	NA	16
CASRQTGNTEAFF	TGTGCCAGCAGACAGACAGGAAACACTGAAGCTTTCTTT	NA	TRBV6-4	TRBJ1-1	NA	13
CASMTVTDTQYF	TGTGCCAGCATGACAGTCACAGATACGCAGTATTTT	NA	TRBV28	TRBJ2-3	NA	12
CASSEDGSSPLHF	TGTGCCAGCAGTGAAGACGGGAGTTCACCCCTCCACTTT	NA	TRBV2	TRBJ1-6	once	13
CASSPGLAGGWTGELFF	TGCGCCAGCAGCCCGGGACTAGCGGGAGGATGGACCGGGGAGCTGTTTTTT	TRBD2	TRBV5-1	TRBJ2-2	NA	17
CASSPGTSGYEQYF	TGTGCCAGCAGTCCTGGGACTAGCGGCTACGAGCAGTACTTC	TRBD2	TRBV2	TRBJ2-7	NA	14
CASSLVGMSRRNEQFF	TGTGCCAGCAGCTTAGTTGGGATGTCTAGGAGGAATGAGCAGTTCTTC	NA	TRBV7-9	TRBJ2-1	NA	16
CASSPRGESDTEAFF	TGTGCCAGCTCACCACGGGGGGAAAGCGACACTGAAGCTTTCTTT	NA	TRBV18	TRBJ1-1	NA	15
CASNTDRGLAGANVLTF	TGTGCCAGCAATACTGACAGGGGGCTAGCTGGGGCCAACGTCCTGACTTTC	TRBD1	TRBV2	TRBJ2-6	NA	17
CASSLAPGTGQYF	TGTGCCAGCAGCTTGGCCCCGGGGACAGGGCAGTACTTC	TRBD1	TRBV5-6	TRBJ2-7	NA	13
CASSFGTSSEQFF	TGTGCCAGCAGCTTCGGGACTAGTAGTGAGCAGTTCTTC	TRBD2	TRBV5-5	TRBJ2-1	NA	13
CASSSKDSSYEQYF	TGTGCCAGCAGTTCCAAGGACAGCAGCTACGAGCAGTACTTC	NA	TRBV7-9	TRBJ2-7	many	14
CASSTAGRVETEAFF	TGTGCCAGCTCAACCGCCGGGCGGGTAGAAACTGAAGCTTTCTTT	NA	TRBV18	TRBJ1-1	NA	15
CASAVRSSPYTEAFF	TGTGCCAGTGCGGTTCGGTCCTCTCCTTACACTGAAGCTTTCTTT	NA	TRBV19	TRBJ1-1	NA	15
CASSVGAANPGELFF	TGTGCCAGCAGCGTAGGGGCAGCCAACCCCGGGGAGCTGTTTTTT	NA	TRBV9	TRBJ2-2	NA	15
CASSYWSGENQPQHF	TGTGCCAGCAGTTACTGGTCCGGGGAAAATCAGCCCCAGCATTTT	NA	TRBV6-6	TRBJ1-5	few	15
CASSRDSLEAFF	TGTGCCAGCTCACGGGACAGCCTTGAAGCTTTCTTT	TRBD1	TRBV18	TRBJ1-1	few	12
CASSLSVGGQEKSAFF	TGTGCCAGCAGTTTATCGGTCGGGGGACAGGAAAAGTCAGCTTTCTTT	TRBD1	TRBV27	TRBJ1-1	NA	16
CASSPYNQPQHF	TGTGCCAGCAGCCCTTACAATCAGCCCCAGCATTTT	NA	TRBV7-2	TRBJ1-5	NA	12
CASATRVEAQLLPSYNEQFF	TGTGCCAGCGCTACTAGGGTAGAAGCCCAACTGCTCCCATCCTACAATGAGCAGTTCTTC	NA	TRBV19	TRBJ2-1	few	20
CSSSPSGYEQYF	TGTTCCAGCAGCCCATCAGGATACGAGCAGTACTTC	NA	TRBV7-9	TRBJ2-7	NA	12
CASRSDRRANTGELFF	TGTGCCAGCAGGAGTGATCGGAGGGCGAACACCGGGGAGCTGTTTTTT	NA	TRBV9	TRBJ2-2	once	16
CATRVGRGAFF	TGTGCCACCCGCGTGGGGCGAGGAGCTTTCTTT	NA	TRBV15	TRBJ1-1	NA	11
CASSLDQGGLVEAFF	TGTGCCAGCAGCTTAGATCAGGGAGGGCTTGTCGAAGCTTTCTTT	NA	TRBV11-1	TRBJ1-1	NA	15
CASSLGPLAEIQETQYF	TGTGCCAGCAGCTTGGGTCCGTTGGCGGAGATACAAGAGACCCAGTACTTC	NA	TRBV5-4	TRBJ2-5	NA	17
CASSPYGSMNTEAFF	TGTGCCAGCAGCCCCTATGGGAGCATGAACACTGAAGCTTTCTTT	NA	TRBV7-9	TRBJ1-1	NA	15
CASSPSGAPDTEAFF	TGTGCCAGCTCACCAAGTGGGGCGCCGGACACTGAAGCTTTCTTT	NA	TRBV18	TRBJ1-1	NA	15
CASSQGSYNNQPQHF	TGTGCCAGCAGCCAGGGGTCCTACAACAATCAGCCCCAGCATTTT	NA	TRBV6-6	TRBJ1-5	NA	15
CASSHDPGQGSDTQYF	TGTGCCAGCAGCCATGACCCGGGACAGGGTTCAGATACGCAGTATTTT	TRBD1	TRBV4-2	TRBJ2-3	NA	16
CASSRDTTNNQPQHF	TGTGCCAGCAGCCGTGACACGACAAATAATCAGCCCCAGCATTTT	NA	TRBV7-8	TRBJ1-5	NA	15
CAWSPALRNEKLFF	TGTGCCTGGAGCCCAGCACTACGGAATGAAAAACTGTTTTTT	NA	TRBV30	TRBJ1-4	NA	14
CSAARNTQYF	TGCAGTGCGGCGCGGAATACGCAGTATTTT	NA	TRBV20-1	TRBJ2-3	NA	10
CASTHPGGPYSSGANVLTF	TGTGCCAGCACTCACCCTGGGGGCCCTTATAGCTCTGGGGCCAACGTCCTGACTTTC	NA	TRBV28	TRBJ2-6	NA	19
CASSLNRVWDGYTF	TGCGCCAGCAGCCTAAACAGGGTTTGGGATGGCTACACCTTC	NA	TRBV5-1	TRBJ1-2	few	14
CASSSRPGQGGPVYGYTF	TGTGCCAGCAGCTCGCGACCGGGACAGGGGGGCCCTGTCTATGGCTACACCTTC	TRBD1	TRBV7-2	TRBJ1-2	once	18
CSGNYGYEQYF	TGCAGCGGGAACTATGGCTACGAGCAGTACTTC	NA	TRBV20-1	TRBJ2-7	NA	11
CASSLIGTSGGSSYEQYF	TGTGCCAGCAGTTTAATTGGGACTAGCGGGGGGAGCTCCTACGAGCAGTACTTC	TRBD2	TRBV27	TRBJ2-7	once	18
CASSYETGYFDYTF	TGTGCCAGCAGCTACGAGACAGGGTATTTTGACTACACCTTC	TRBD1	TRBV7-2	TRBJ1-2	NA	14
CAPSGREEANEQFF	TGCGCCCCCTCGGGGCGGGAGGAGGCAAATGAGCAGTTCTTC	TRBD2	TRBV10-1	TRBJ2-1	NA	14
CATSGDPMNTEAFF	TGTGCCACCAGCGGTGATCCTATGAACACTGAAGCTTTCTTT	NA	TRBV15	TRBJ1-1	once	14
CSSSSTLREQYF	TGTTCCAGCAGCTCCACCCTTCGGGAGCAGTACTTC	NA	TRBV7-9	TRBJ2-7	once	12
CASKMWPSGEQQETQYF	TGTGCCAGCAAGATGTGGCCTAGCGGGGAACAGCAAGAGACCCAGTACTTC	TRBD2	TRBV4-2	TRBJ2-5	NA	17
CASSRTTGSGANVLTF	TGTGCCAGTAGCCGCACGACAGGGTCTGGGGCCAACGTCCTGACTTTC	TRBD1	TRBV19	TRBJ2-6	once	16
CSSSLWAAGGNNYGYTF	TGTTCCAGCAGCTTATGGGCGGCCGGGGGTAATAACTATGGCTACACCTTC	NA	TRBV7-9	TRBJ1-2	NA	17
CASSTSIGRTGELFF	TGTGCCAGTAGTACCTCAATCGGGAGAACCGGGGAGCTGTTTTTT	NA	TRBV19	TRBJ2-2	NA	15
CASSGNGLDYGYTF	TGTGCCAGCAGCGGGAACGGGCTTGACTATGGCTACACCTTC	NA	TRBV6-5	TRBJ1-2	few	14
CASGIKVGRNTEAFF	TGTGCTAGTGGTATCAAGGTAGGGAGAAACACTGAAGCTTTCTTT	NA	TRBV12-5	TRBJ1-1	NA	15
CASSLGASRSYNEQFF	TGTGCCAGCAGCTTAGGTGCGTCTCGTTCCTACAATGAGCAGTTCTTC	NA	TRBV11-2	TRBJ2-1	NA	16
CASGLTGGSEAFF	TGTGCTAGTGGTTTGACAGGGGGCTCTGAAGCTTTCTTT	TRBD1	TRBV12-5	TRBJ1-1	NA	13
CASSQDQGTDTQYF	TGCGCCAGCAGCCAAGATCAGGGCACAGATACGCAGTATTTT	NA	TRBV4-3	TRBJ2-3	NA	14
CASSLFSANTGELFF	TGTGCCAGCAGCTTGTTCTCCGCGAACACCGGGGAGCTGTTTTTT	NA	TRBV7-2	TRBJ2-2	NA	15
CASRQGQPVYGYTF	TGTGCCAGCAGGCAAGGACAGCCAGTATATGGCTACACCTTC	NA	TRBV7-2	TRBJ1-2	once	14
CASSPAGYNQPQHF	TGTGCCAGTAGCCCCGCAGGTTACAATCAGCCCCAGCATTTT	NA	TRBV19	TRBJ1-5	NA	14
CAWSFVGRASNEQFF	TGTGCCTGGAGCTTTGTGGGGAGGGCGAGCAATGAGCAGTTCTTC	TRBD2	TRBV30	TRBJ2-1	NA	15
CASRLLVRGNTEAFF	TGCGCCAGCCGACTATTGGTCAGGGGGAACACTGAAGCTTTCTTT	NA	TRBV5-1	TRBJ1-1	NA	15